This T cell receptor (beta chain) was sequenced in a study of blood T cell repertoires in COVID-19. The table came from immunoSEQ multiplex PCR; TCRdb's copy has only in-frame clones and leaves some out. The repertoire holds over 150,000 clones, with around 82% as singletons. This CDR3 region has 14 residues. Trimming removed 0 bases at V and 4 bases at J, with 10 bases between. From germline, CDR1 is SGHTA and CDR2 FQGTGA. Sequenced sample: peripheral blood. V is TRBV7-3 and J is TRBJ2-7, with TRBD1 as a possible D gene (5 bases). The receptor's source is an elderly woman with active or convalescent COVID-19. CDR3 loop: CASSLTSQGYEQYF. Here the CDR3 DNA reads TGTGCCAGCAGCTTAACTTCGCAGGGATACGAGCAGTACTTC. The full variable domain, with the rest looked up from reference TRBV7-3 and TRBJ2-7, is GAGVSQTPSNKVTEKGKYVELRCDPISGHTALYWYRQSLGQGPEFLIYFQGTGAADDSGLPNDRFFAVRPEGSVSTLKIQRTERGDSAVYLCASSLTSQGYEQYFGPGTRLTVT.